This TCR beta chain was found in a study of PD-L1 blockade in urothelial cancer. Some clones are missing from TCRdb's copy, which holds only in-frame ones; the method was immunoSEQ multiplex PCR. The sample contains some 43,000 clones, 80% of which appear only once. This clone occurred a few times. As to time point: pretreatment peripheral blood. The source was PBMCs, collected around atezolizumab (anti-PD-L1) treatment. The clonotype was recovered from a man between 60 and 75 years old with urothelial cancer.

The CDR3 DNA reads as TGTGCCAGCAGCTCCTCCCTGGGCGGGGGTTCCTATAATTCACCCCTCCACTTT. Encoded protein: CASSSSLGGGSYNSPLHF. The chain links TRBV7-2 to TRBJ1-6; weak D call: TRBD1 (5 bases). In germline, CDR1 is SGHTA, CDR2 FQGNSA. V lost 4 bases to trimming and J lost 1 base, with 17 bases between them. This CDR3 is built from 18 residues.